This T cell receptor beta chain was obtained from a study of response to subunit inactivated influenza vaccine. Points from the study as a whole: The authors suggested that few new T cells are recruited per seasonal influenza vaccination.

Of note for this clonotype: Antigen unknown.

Germline V CDR1 and CDR2: SQVTM, ANQGSEA. V lost 7 bases and J 0 bases, leaving 9 bases between the germline ends. CDR3 length equals 12 residues. TCRdb itself ran the RT-PCR reads through MiXCR, one entry per CDR3 protein. The sample includes approximately 700,000 distinct CDR3 sequences, less than 20% of them seen just once. The sequence was collected from a man over 45 who received an inactivated influenza vaccine. The input for sequencing was PBMCs from blood, taken 11 to 12 days after vaccination. The rearrangement joins TRBV29-1 to TRBJ1-1; no clear D gene. CDR3 amino acids: CSEEDVNTEAFF. CDR3 coding DNA: TGCAGCGAAGAGGACGTGAACACTGAAGCTTTCTTT.